Listed here are 8 T cell receptor beta chains from one sample, sequenced in a study of beta chain features in type 1 diabetes. Findings and limits, study-wide: Type 1 diabetes patients had TCRB CDR3s that were shorter (moderately but significantly so) in all four CD4+ subsets.

The antigens of these receptors remain unknown. Investigators reverse transcribed all isolated RNA, so they sequenced expressed TCRB transcripts. Clones were sequenced by immunoSEQ multiplex PCR, and TCRdb holds only the in-frame ones, with some missing. There are 200,000 to 250,000 clones in the sample; more than 11% occur only once, and approximately 0.018% lies in the top ten. The sequenced sample was naive CD4+ T cells from blood. The source of these receptors is a man aged 25-45 years with type 1 diabetes.

J is TRBJ2-2 and V is TRBV7-9, with D perhaps matching TRBD2 (6 bases). With 4 bases removed from V and 13 bases from J, the gap between germline ends came to 13 bases. This CDR3 has 12 residues. Germline V gene lookup returns CDR1 SEHNR and CDR2 FQNEAQ (reference sequence). Here the CDR3 reads CASSSGEWRLFF. The DNA of the CDR3 is TGTGCCAGCAGCTCGGGGGAGTGGAGGCTGTTTTTT.

This clone has a handful of counts. The chain has TRBV5-1 and TRBJ2-5; 9 nucleotides match TRBD2. After removal of 2 bases from V and 2 bases from J, the junction contained 7 bases not matched to a gene. This CDR3 contains 16 residues. Germline lookup yields CDR1 SGHRS and CDR2 YFSETQ. In DNA, the CDR3 is TGCGCCAGCAGCTTTCTCCGGGCGGGAGGGCAAGAGACCCAGTACTTC. The encoded protein is CASSFLRAGGQETQYF.

There are a few counts of this clone. This chain connects TRBV29-1 to TRBJ2-7; 9 positions match TRBD1. Germline assignment: CDR1 SQVTM and CDR2 ANQGSEA. The CDR3 length is 14 residues. J lost 0 bases, V lost 4 bases, and 4 bases had no gene match. CDR3 sequence (DNA): TGCAGCGTTGGGGGGACAGGGAGCTCCTACGAGCAGTACTTC. Translated: CSVGGTGSSYEQYF.

The J gene is TRBJ2-3, the V gene TRBV7-6, with D uncertain. This CDR3 is built from 13 residues. V dropped 5 bases and J dropped 4 bases, with 10 bases sitting between them. Per germline, CDR1 SGHVS and CDR2 FNYEAQ. The CDR3 nucleotides are TGTGCCAGCAGCCCACGACACTCAGATACGCAGTATTTT. Its protein product is CASSPRHSDTQYF.

This chain links TRBV11-3 with TRBJ2-1; no firm D call. Trimming took off 1 base at V and 3 bases at J, with 7 bases between the two ends. The CDR3 has 14 residues. CDR1 and CDR2 (germline): SGHNT, YENEEA. In DNA, the CDR3 is TGTGCCAGCAGCTTAGCCCCCATCTACAATGAGCAGTTCTTC. It codes for CASSLAPIYNEQFF.

This clone appeared a few times. The chain is built from TRBV29-1 and TRBJ1-5; D might be TRBD1 (6 bases). V lost 4 bases, J lost 7 bases, and 11 bases lay in between. Germline CDR1 reads SQVTM; CDR2 reads ANQGSEA. The CDR3 covers 12 residues. CDR3 loop: CSVAQGRQPQHF. The CDR3 DNA reads TGCAGCGTTGCACAGGGACGCCAGCCCCAGCATTTT.

The chain employs TRBV4-1 and TRBJ1-2, with D possibly matching TRBD1 (6 bases). The CDR3 is made up of 16 amino acids. CDR1 is MGHRA and CDR2 is YSYEKL in the germline V gene. V was shortened by 0 bases and J by 1 base, with 12 bases between the two germline ends. CDR3 sequence: CASSQDARGGNYGYTF. Here the CDR3 DNA reads TGCGCCAGCAGCCAAGATGCGAGGGGGGGTAACTATGGCTACACCTTC.

The genes are TRBV6-5 and TRBJ2-7, with TRBD1 matching over 9 bases. Germline CDR1 MNHEY, CDR2 SVGAGI. Germline trimming cut 5 bases from V and 3 bases from J; bases unmatched to any gene: 5. The CDR3 sequence is 14 residues long. The CDR3 region is CASSGGQGLYEQYF. The CDR3 nucleotides read TGTGCCAGCAGTGGGGGACAGGGCCTCTACGAGCAGTACTTC.